This entry lists 22 T cell receptor beta chains sequenced from one sample in a study of cytomegalovirus exposure and HLA in healthy donors. PCR used 60 Vbeta primers and 13 Jbeta primers. TCRdb's copy holds only in-frame clones and misses some; the assay was immunoSEQ multiplex PCR. The sample has approximately 110,000 clones, 70% to 75% seen once. Sequenced sample: PBMCs. Every receptor here comes from a woman aged 40 to 49 in good health and CMV-seronegative.

V and J are TRBV6-1 and TRBJ2-7; possible D gene TRBD2, 6 bases. The CDR3 extends over 14 amino acids. Germline loops: CDR1 MNHNS, CDR2 SASEGT. V was cut by 6 bases and J by 3 bases, with 15 bases left in between. This chain's CDR3 is CASRKFVRDYEQYF. The CDR3, as DNA: TGTGCCAGCAGGAAGTTTGTGCGGGACTACGAGCAGTACTTC.

Turning to this clone: One junction end disagrees with the germline gene, perhaps due to a read error. This chain links TRBV5-1 with TRBJ1-1; D gene uncertain. Germline CDR1 and CDR2: SGHRS and YFSETQ. The CDR3 runs to 14 residues. CDR3 protein: CAGSSGPEGSEAFF. As DNA, the CDR3 is TGCGCCGGCAGCTCAGGTCCCGAAGGTTCTGAAGCTTTCTTT. The entire variable domain, with the rest obtained from reference TRBV5-1 and TRBJ1-1, is as follows: KAGVTQTPRYLIKTRGQQVTLSCSPISGHRSVSWYQQTPGQGLQFLFEYFSETQRNKGNFPGRFSGRQFSNSRSEMNVSTLELGDSALYLCAGSSGPEGSEAFFGQGTRLTVV.

The chain uses TRBV5-6 and TRBJ1-1; tentative D call: TRBD1 (5 bases). There are 15 residues in the CDR3. CDR1 SGHDT and CDR2 YYEEEE come from the germline V gene. With 7 bases removed from V and 0 bases from J, the gap between germline ends came to 16 bases. The CDR3 nucleotides are TGTGCCAGCCTCGCCCAGGGTCTATTGAACACTGAAGCTTTCTTT. It translates to CASLAQGLLNTEAFF.

The rearrangement uses TRBV7-9 and TRBJ1-5; 8 nucleotides agree with TRBD1. The CDR3 is made up of 14 amino acids. Germline loops: CDR1 SEHNR, CDR2 FQNEAQ (reference sequence). Losses at the gene ends were 5 bases for V and 7 bases for J; bases not matched to a gene: 7. CDR3 coding DNA: TGTGCCAGCAGCCCTACAGGGGGTTGGCAGCCCCAGCATTTT. Its translation is CASSPTGGWQPQHF. Combining the CDR3 with reference TRBV7-9 and TRBJ1-5 gives the whole variable domain DTGVSQNPRHKITKRGQNVTFRCDPISEHNRLYWYRQTLGQGPEFLTYFQNEAQLEKSRLLSDRFSAERPKGSFSTLEIQRTEQGDSAMYLCASSPTGGWQPQHFGDGTRLSIL.

The gene calls are TRBV4-1 and TRBJ1-5; D is unresolved. Germline V lookup: CDR1 MGHRA, CDR2 YSYEKL. The CDR3 is 17 amino acids. The V gene lost 1 base and the J gene lost 4 bases, with 17 bases spanning the gap. The chain's CDR3 is CASSQVAGLGINQPQHF. Written as DNA, the CDR3 is TGCGCCAGCAGCCAAGTTGCGGGGTTGGGTATTAATCAGCCCCAGCATTTT.

In its sample, this clone was seen a few times. The rearrangement joins TRBV6-4 to TRBJ2-2, with D perhaps matching TRBD1 (5 bases). This CDR3 has 14 residues. The germline V gene has CDR1 MRHNA and CDR2 SNTAGT. V shed 3 bases and J shed 1 base, with 6 bases lying between them. The CDR3 region has the DNA TGTGCCAGCAGTGAACAGGAGAACACCGGGGAGCTGTTTTTT. As protein: CASSEQENTGELFF.

V usage is TRBV5-1 and J usage is TRBJ2-2; 7 bases align to TRBD1. The germline gives CDR1 SGHRS, CDR2 YFSETQ. This CDR3 region has 14 residues. The V gene end was trimmed by 4 bases and the J gene end by 3 bases; junction bases not matched to a gene: 3. CDR3 protein: CASSKQGYTGELFF. The CDR3 region has the DNA TGCGCCAGCAGCAAACAGGGGTACACCGGGGAGCTGTTTTTT.

This clone appeared a single time. V is TRBV6-6 and J is TRBJ2-5; D may be TRBD1 (8 bases). CDR1 and CDR2 (germline): MNHNY, SVGAGI (reference sequence). The V gene lost 6 bases and the J gene lost 6 bases, with 17 bases spanning the gap. The CDR3 has 14 residues. CDR3 nucleotides: TGTGCCAGCAGACAGGGGGGGGACCGGCAGACCCAGTACTTC. Its translation: CASRQGGDRQTQYF.

J is TRBJ1-1 and V is TRBV20-1; D is undetermined. The V end was cut by 3 bases, the J end by 7 bases, with 6 bases between. The CDR3 has 10 amino acids. Germline-derived CDR1 and CDR2 are DFQATT and SNEGSKA (reference sequence). CDR3 sequence (DNA): TGCAGTGCTAGCACAGTTGAAGCTTTCTTT. Encoded protein: CSASTVEAFF.

The chain recombines TRBV5-4 with TRBJ2-2; a weak D match, TRBD2 (6 bases). The CDR3 covers 15 residues. Germline loops: CDR1 SGHNT, CDR2 YYREEE (reference sequence). The V and J ends lost 0 bases and 6 bases respectively, with 12 bases between them. The CDR3 protein is CASSLAGRVAGELFF. For the CDR3, the DNA is TGTGCCAGCAGCTTGGCCGGGAGAGTCGCCGGGGAGCTGTTTTTT.

The J gene is TRBJ1-2, the V gene TRBV28; D is unresolved. Trimming removed 5 bases from V and 3 bases from J, with 7 bases in between. The CDR3 contains 12 residues. CDR1 and CDR2 from the germline V gene are MDHEN and SYDVKM. This CDR3 reads CASSKIDYGYTF. As DNA, the CDR3 is TGTGCCAGCAGTAAAATCGACTATGGCTACACCTTC.

The chain joins TRBV19 to TRBJ2-1; maybe TRBD1 (6 bases). The CDR3 contains 17 residues. Looked up from germline, CDR1 is LNHDA and CDR2 is SQIVND (reference sequence). V gave up 4 bases and J gave up 0 bases, with 16 bases separating them. The CDR3 nucleotides are TGTGCCAGTAGTAGGCGGACAGAGACCCACTCCTACAATGAGCAGTTCTTC. Translating it yields CASSRRTETHSYNEQFF. The variable domain in full, completed from reference TRBV19 and TRBJ2-1, reads DGGITQSPKYLFRKEGQNVTLSCEQNLNHDAMYWYRQDPGQGLRLIYYSQIVNDFQKGDIAEGYSVSREKKESFPLTVTSAQKNPTAFYLCASSRRTETHSYNEQFFGPGTRLTVL.

This clone was observed once. V is TRBV9 and J is TRBJ2-6; 14 nucleotides agree with TRBD2. The CDR3 extends over 19 amino acids. Germline CDR1 SGDLS, CDR2 YYNGEE. J was trimmed by 3 bases and V by 4 bases; bases with no gene match: 9. The CDR3 loop reads CASSPTTSGGAGGANVLTF. The DNA for the CDR3 is TGTGCCAGCAGCCCGACGACTAGCGGGGGGGCCGGTGGGGCCAACGTCCTGACTTTC. Full variable domain (missing parts from reference TRBV9 and TRBJ2-6): DSGVTQTPKHLITATGQRVTLRCSPRSGDLSVYWYQQSLDQGLQFLIQYYNGEERAKGNILERFSAQQFPDLHSELNLSSLELGDSALYFCASSPTTSGGAGGANVLTFGAGSRLTVL.

The chain couples TRBV28 to TRBJ1-5, with D perhaps TRBD1 (6 bases). Trimming stripped 2 bases from V and 7 bases from J, with 12 bases between. The CDR3 spans 14 residues. In germline, CDR1 is MDHEN, CDR2 SYDVKM. The CDR3 DNA follows: TGTGCCAGCAGTTTAGGGGGCCTCTGGCAGCCCCAGCATTTT. Translated, it gives CASSLGGLWQPQHF. Based on the CDR3 plus reference TRBV28 and TRBJ1-5, the full variable domain is DVKVTQSSRYLVKRTGEKVFLECVQDMDHENMFWYRQDPGLGLRLIYFSYDVKMKEKGDIPEGYSVSREKKERFSLILESASTNQTSMYLCASSLGGLWQPQHFGDGTRLSIL.

The chain combines TRBV27 with TRBJ2-7; TRBD2 matches 8 bases. The V and J ends lost 3 bases and 2 bases, in that order; junction bases with no gene match: 9. CDR1 and CDR2 (germline): MNHEY, SMNVEV (reference sequence). The CDR3 totals 16 residues. The CDR3 loop reads CASSFFLAGLPYEQYF. CDR3 coding DNA: TGTGCCAGCAGTTTTTTTCTAGCGGGTCTTCCCTACGAGCAGTACTTC.

The chain has TRBV7-2 and TRBJ1-2; TRBD1 is a possible D gene (6 bases). Trimming left V 5 bases short and J 6 bases short, with 10 bases between. There are 12 residues in the CDR3. CDR1 is SGHTA and CDR2 is FQGNSA in the germline V gene. The DNA for the CDR3 is TGTGCCAGCAGCCTAAACAGGGATGGCTACACCTTC. Translating gives CASSLNRDGYTF. Combining the CDR3 with reference TRBV7-2 and TRBJ1-2 gives the whole variable domain GAGVSQSPSNKVTEKGKDVELRCDPISGHTALYWYRQSLGQGLEFLIYFQGNSAPDKSGLPSDRFSAERTGGSVSTLTIQRTQQEDSAVYLCASSLNRDGYTFGSGTRLTVV.

The V and J genes are TRBV5-4 and TRBJ1-1; no firm D call. The CDR3 contains 16 residues. Germline V gene sequence: CDR1 SGHNT, CDR2 YYREEE (reference sequence). V lost 1 base and J 1 base, leaving 14 bases between the germline ends. CDR3 coding DNA: TGTGCCAGCAGCTTGCGTTTAGGACTCCGGAACACTGAAGCTTTCTTT. Residues: CASSLRLGLRNTEAFF.

This chain links TRBV5-1 with TRBJ1-3; D is unclear. V gave up 4 bases and J gave up 0 bases, with 5 bases separating them. Germline lookup yields CDR1 SGHRS and CDR2 YFSETQ. The length of the CDR3 is 13 residues. The CDR3 region has the DNA TGCGCCAGCAGCACCGGCTCTGGAAACACCATATATTTT. Translation: CASSTGSGNTIYF.

The V call is TRBV10-3, the J call TRBJ2-7; 10 bases fit TRBD1. The V gene's germline CDR1 is ENHRY and CDR2 SYGVKD. The CDR3 is 13 amino acids. With V trimmed by 4 bases and J by 6 bases, 3 bases remained unmatched. The CDR3 nucleotides are TGTGCCATCAGTGGGGACAGGGGAAGCGAGCAGTACTTC. This encodes CAISGDRGSEQYF.

The rearrangement links TRBV5-5 to TRBJ2-7; TRBD1 matches 9 bases. J was trimmed by 4 bases and V by 1 base; bases with no gene match: 6. Germline V gene data show CDR1 as SGHKS and CDR2 as YYEKEE (reference sequence). The CDR3 is made up of 15 amino acids. The CDR3 DNA reads TGTGCCAGCAGCTTGACGGGACAGGGTGAATACGAGCAGTACTTC. It yields the protein CASSLTGQGEYEQYF.

In this sample, this clone turned up a few times. This chain links TRBV6-1 with TRBJ1-3, with D unresolved. Deletions cut 8 bases from V and 0 bases from J, with 14 bases between. CDR1 and CDR2 from the germline V gene are MNHNS and SASEGT. The CDR3 is 15 residues long. CDR3 DNA: TGTGCCAGCGTTACAGCCCCCAACTCTGGAAACACCATATATTTT. It codes for CASVTAPNSGNTIYF.

The J gene is TRBJ2-1, the V gene TRBV10-3, with TRBD1 matching 8 bases. With V trimmed by 7 bases and J by 8 bases, 7 bases remained unmatched. This CDR3 contains 13 residues. Germline CDR1 ENHRY, CDR2 SYGVKD. The CDR3 DNA is TGTGCCATCACCCCCGGGACAGGTGATGAGCAGTTCTTC. Encoded protein: CAITPGTGDEQFF.